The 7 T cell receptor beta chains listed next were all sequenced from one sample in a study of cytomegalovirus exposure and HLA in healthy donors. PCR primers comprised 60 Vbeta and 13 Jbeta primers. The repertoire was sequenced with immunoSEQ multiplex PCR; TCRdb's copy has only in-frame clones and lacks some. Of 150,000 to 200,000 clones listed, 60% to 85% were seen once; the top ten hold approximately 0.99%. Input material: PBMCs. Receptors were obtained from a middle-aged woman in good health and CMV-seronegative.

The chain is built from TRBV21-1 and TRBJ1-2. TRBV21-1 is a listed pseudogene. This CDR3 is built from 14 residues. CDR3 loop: CASSVWGECYGYTF. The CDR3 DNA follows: TGTGCCAGCAGCGTCTGGGGGGAGTGCTATGGCTACACCTTC.

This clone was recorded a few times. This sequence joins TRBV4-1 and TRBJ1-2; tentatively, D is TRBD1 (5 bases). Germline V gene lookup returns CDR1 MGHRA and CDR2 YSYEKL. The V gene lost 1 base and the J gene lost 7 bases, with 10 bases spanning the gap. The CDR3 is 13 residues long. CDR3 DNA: TGCGCCAGCAGCCAAGGGTTAGGGGCTGGCTACACCTTC. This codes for CASSQGLGAGYTF.

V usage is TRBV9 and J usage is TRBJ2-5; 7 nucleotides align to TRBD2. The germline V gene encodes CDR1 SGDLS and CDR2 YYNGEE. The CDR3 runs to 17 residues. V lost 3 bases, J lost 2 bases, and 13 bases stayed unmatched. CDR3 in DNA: TGTGCCAGCAGCGGACTCCGGGGGGACCGGAGACAAGAGACCCAGTACTTC. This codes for CASSGLRGDRRQETQYF.

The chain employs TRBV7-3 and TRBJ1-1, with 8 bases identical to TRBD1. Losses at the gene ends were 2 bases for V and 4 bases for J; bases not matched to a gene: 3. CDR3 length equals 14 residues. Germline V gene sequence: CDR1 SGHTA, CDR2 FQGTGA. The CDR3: CASSLQGASTEAFF. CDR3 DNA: TGTGCCAGCAGCTTACAGGGGGCGAGCACTGAAGCTTTCTTT.

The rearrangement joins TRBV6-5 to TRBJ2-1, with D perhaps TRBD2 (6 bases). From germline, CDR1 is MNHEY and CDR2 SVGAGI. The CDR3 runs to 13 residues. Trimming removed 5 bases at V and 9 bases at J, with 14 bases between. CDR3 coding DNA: TGTGCCAGCAGTAAGGACTACTTCACTGAGCAGTTCTTC. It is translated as CASSKDYFTEQFF.

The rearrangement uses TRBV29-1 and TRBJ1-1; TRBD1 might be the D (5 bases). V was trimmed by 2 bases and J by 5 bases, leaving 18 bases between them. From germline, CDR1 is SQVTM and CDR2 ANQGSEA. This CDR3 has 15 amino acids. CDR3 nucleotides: TGCAGCGTTGAACCGAAGCGGGGTTGGGGGACTGAAGCTTTCTTT. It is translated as CSVEPKRGWGTEAFF.

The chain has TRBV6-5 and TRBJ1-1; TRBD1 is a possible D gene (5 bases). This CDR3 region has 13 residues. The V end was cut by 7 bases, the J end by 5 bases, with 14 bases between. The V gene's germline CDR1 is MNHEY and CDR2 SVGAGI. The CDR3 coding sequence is TGTGCCAGCATCGACCGGGGGGGGACTGAAGCTTTCTTT. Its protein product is CASIDRGGTEAFF.